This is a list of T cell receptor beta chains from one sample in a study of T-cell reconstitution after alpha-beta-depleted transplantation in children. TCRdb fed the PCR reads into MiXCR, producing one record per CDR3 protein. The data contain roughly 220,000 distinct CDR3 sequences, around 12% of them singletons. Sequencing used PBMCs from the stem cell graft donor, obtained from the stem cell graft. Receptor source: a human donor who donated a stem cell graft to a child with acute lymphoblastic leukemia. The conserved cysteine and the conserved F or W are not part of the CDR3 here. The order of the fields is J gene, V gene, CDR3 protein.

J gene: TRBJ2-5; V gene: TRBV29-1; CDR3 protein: SVEAQGRETQY
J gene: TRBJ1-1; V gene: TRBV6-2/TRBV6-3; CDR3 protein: ASSYGGLEAF
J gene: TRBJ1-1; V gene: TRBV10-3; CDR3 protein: AISETQGLVSEAF
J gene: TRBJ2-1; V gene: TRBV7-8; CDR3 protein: ASSYFLKGGIYNEQF
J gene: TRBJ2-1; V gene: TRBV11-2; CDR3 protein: ASSLGGQRDNEQF
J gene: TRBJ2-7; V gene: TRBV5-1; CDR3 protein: ASFDRGRGAYEQY
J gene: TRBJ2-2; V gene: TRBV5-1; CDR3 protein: ASSPGGAGELF
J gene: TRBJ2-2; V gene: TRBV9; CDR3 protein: ASSVGNGPRTGELF
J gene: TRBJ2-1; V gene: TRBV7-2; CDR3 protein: ASSPVSGRAREQF
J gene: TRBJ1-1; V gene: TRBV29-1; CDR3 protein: SAQTGHGAF
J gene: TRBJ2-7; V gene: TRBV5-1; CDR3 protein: ASRDSYYEQY
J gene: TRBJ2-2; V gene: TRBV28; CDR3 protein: ASSLTSGITGELF
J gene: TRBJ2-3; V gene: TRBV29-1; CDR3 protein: SVEQDLHTDTQY
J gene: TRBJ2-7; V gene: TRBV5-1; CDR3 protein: AREVESGNSYEQY
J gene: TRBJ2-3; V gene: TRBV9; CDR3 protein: ASSVGGDTDTQY
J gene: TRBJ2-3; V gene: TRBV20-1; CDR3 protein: SAQDRGGTDTQY
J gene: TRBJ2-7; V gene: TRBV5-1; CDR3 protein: ASRDTSGRNHEQY
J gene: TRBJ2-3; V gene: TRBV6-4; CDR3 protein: ASSEIRGAGTDTQY
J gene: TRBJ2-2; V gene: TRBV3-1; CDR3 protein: ASSWEVRNGELF
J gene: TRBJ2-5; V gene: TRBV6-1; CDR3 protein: ASSWTGTNQETQY
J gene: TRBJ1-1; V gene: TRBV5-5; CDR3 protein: ASSLKGNETMNTEAF
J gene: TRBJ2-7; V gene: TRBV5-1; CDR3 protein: ASSYSGTGANEQY
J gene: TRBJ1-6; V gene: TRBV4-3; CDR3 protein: ASSQGTVVYNSPLH
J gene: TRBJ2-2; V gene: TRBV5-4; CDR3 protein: ASSLHPGLAGTGELF
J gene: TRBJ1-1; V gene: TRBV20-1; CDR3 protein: SAPPPGQGARTEAF
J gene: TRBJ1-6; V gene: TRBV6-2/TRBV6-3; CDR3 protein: ASRPGQGRSPLH
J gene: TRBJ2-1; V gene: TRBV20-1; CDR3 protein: SALSGRSDEQF
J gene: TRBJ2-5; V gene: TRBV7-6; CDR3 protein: ASSLGQGSAETQY
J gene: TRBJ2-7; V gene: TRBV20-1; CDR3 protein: SALDRYEQY
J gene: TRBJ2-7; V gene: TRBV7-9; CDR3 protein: ASTPAGDSYEQY
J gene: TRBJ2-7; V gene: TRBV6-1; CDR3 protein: ASSEYWGVSYEQY
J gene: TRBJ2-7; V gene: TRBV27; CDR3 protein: ASSPQGRAYEQY
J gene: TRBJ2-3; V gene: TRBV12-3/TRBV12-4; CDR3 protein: ASSSAHTTQY
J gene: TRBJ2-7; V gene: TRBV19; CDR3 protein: ASSSARGVYEQY
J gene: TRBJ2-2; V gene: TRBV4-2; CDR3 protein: ASSQERTFTGELF
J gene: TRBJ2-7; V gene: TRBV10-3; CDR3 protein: AISHPTGASKEQY
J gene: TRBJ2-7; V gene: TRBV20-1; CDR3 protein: SARALAGTYEQY
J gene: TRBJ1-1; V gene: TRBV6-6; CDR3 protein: ASRTEAF
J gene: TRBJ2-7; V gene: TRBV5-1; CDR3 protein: ASSLGSGTYYEQY
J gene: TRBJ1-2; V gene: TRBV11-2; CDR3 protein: ASSTDGYT
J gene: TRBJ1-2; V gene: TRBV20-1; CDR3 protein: SASARGLQNGYT
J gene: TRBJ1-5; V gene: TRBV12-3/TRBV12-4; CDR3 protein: ASSFQEKSAQH
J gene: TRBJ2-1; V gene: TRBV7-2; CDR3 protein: ASSLDTSGGHNEQF
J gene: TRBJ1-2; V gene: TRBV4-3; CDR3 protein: ASSPTPGTAYGYT
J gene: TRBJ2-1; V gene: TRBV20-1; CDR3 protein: SATAGGAGQF
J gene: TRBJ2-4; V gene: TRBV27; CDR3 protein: ASSMDGNIQY